The 29 T cell receptor beta chains listed next were all sequenced from one sample in a study of CD8+CD57+ T cells in acquired aplastic anemia. Investigators profiled TCR beta VDJ and CDR3 from genomic DNA template. TCRdb reanalysed the reads using MiXCR and keeps one entry per CDR3 protein. The sample holds about 270,000 distinct CDR3 sequences, roughly 50% seen once. The source material was sorted CD4+, CD8+, or CD8+CD57+ T cells (not recorded which) from PBMCs. All receptors come from a human donor with severe aplastic anemia or a healthy control (not recorded which).

The chain carries TRBV12-3 or TRBV12-4 and TRBJ2-5; D unclear. With 6 bases removed from V and 1 base from J, the gap between germline ends came to 15 bases. CDR3 size: 15 residues. CDR3 region: CASSLVVGTQETQYF. The CDR3 region has the DNA TGTGCCAGCAGCCTGGTCGTGGGCACCCAAGAGACCCAGTACTTC.

There are a few counts of this clonotype. This sequence joins TRBV7-8 and TRBJ2-7, with D uncertain. CDR1 is SGHVS and CDR2 is FQNEAQ in the germline V gene. This CDR3 region has 12 residues. Trimming took off 3 bases at V and 4 bases at J, with 7 bases between the two ends. The CDR3 DNA follows: TGTGCCAGCAGCTTTTCTAAGTACGAGCAGTACTTC. It codes for CASSFSKYEQYF.

This clonotype was observed many times. This sequence joins TRBV11-3 and TRBJ2-2; TRBD1 matches at 11 bases. V trimming: 4 bases; J trimming: 6 bases; junction bases outside the gene matches: 10. The CDR3 consists of 17 residues. Germline values: CDR1 SGHNT, CDR2 YENEEA. Written as DNA, the CDR3 is TGTGCCAGCAGCTCGATTCCCGGGACAGGGGGGGCCGGGGAGCTGTTTTTT. As protein: CASSSIPGTGGAGELFF.

This chain joins TRBV24-1 and TRBJ2-5, with 7 bases identical to TRBD1. The V segment lost 7 bases and the J segment 5 bases; nucleotides outside the gene matches: 18. Germline loops: CDR1 KGHDR, CDR2 SFDVKD. The CDR3 contains 17 residues. CDR3 nucleotide sequence: TGTGCCACCAGGGATCAGTTGGGACAGAGGGGGAGCGAGACCCAGTACTTC. Amino acids: CATRDQLGQRGSETQYF.

This clonotype was recorded many times. V gene TRBV18 combines with J gene TRBJ1-5; 7 nucleotides align to TRBD1. In germline, CDR1 is KGHSH, CDR2 LQKENI. The J segment lost 8 bases and the V segment lost 5 bases, leaving 12 bases of the junction unmatched. The CDR3 runs to 15 residues. The CDR3 sequence: CASSSSAGGMEPQHF. CDR3 in DNA: TGTGCCAGCTCATCCTCGGCAGGGGGTATGGAGCCCCAGCATTTT.

This clonotype was observed many times. The J gene is TRBJ2-7, the V gene TRBV10-3; 7 nucleotides agree with TRBD2. V gave up 6 bases and J gave up 7 bases; unmatched junction bases: 9. Per the germline V gene, CDR1 is ENHRY and CDR2 is SYGVKD. There are 13 residues in the CDR3. In nucleotides, the CDR3 is TGTGCCATCAGGGGCGGGGGATTAGGTGAGCAGTACTTC. As protein: CAIRGGGLGEQYF.

This clonotype occurred once. The chain has TRBV19 and TRBJ2-5; 7 bases fit TRBD1. CDR1 is LNHDA, CDR2 SQIVND, per germline (reference sequence). The V gene end was trimmed by 2 bases and the J gene end by 4 bases; junction bases not matched to a gene: 4. CDR3 length equals 14 residues. CDR3 loop: CASSILGGSETQYF. CDR3 DNA sequence: TGTGCCAGTAGTATATTAGGGGGCTCAGAGACCCAGTACTTC.

The chain has TRBV5-1 and TRBJ2-7; D gene uncertain. V was cut by 0 bases and J by 2 bases, with 12 bases left in between. The CDR3 totals 15 residues. CDR1 SGHRS and CDR2 YFSETQ come from the germline V gene. The CDR3 DNA sequence: TGCGCCAGCAGCTTGGCCATCGGCAGGCCCTACGAGCAGTACTTC. Translated: CASSLAIGRPYEQYF. The full variable domain, in which reference TRBV5-1 and TRBJ2-7 provide the parts outside the CDR3, is KAGVTQTPRYLIKTRGQQVTLSCSPISGHRSVSWYQQTPGQGLQFLFEYFSETQRNKGNFPGRFSGRQFSNSRSEMNVSTLELGDSALYLCASSLAIGRPYEQYFGPGTRLTVT.

The CDR3, as DNA: TGTGCCAGCAGCATGGGACTAGCGGGAGGACAGGAGACCCAGTACTTC. It translates to CASSMGLAGGQETQYF. The V gene is TRBV7-3, the J gene TRBJ2-5; TRBD2 agrees at 15 bases. The germline V gene has CDR1 SGHTA and CDR2 FQGTGA. This CDR3 is built from 16 residues. Germline trimming cut 5 bases from V and 5 bases from J; bases unmatched to any gene: 6.

The CDR3, as DNA: TGTGCCAGCAGCCCCGTGACAGGGATAATCAATCAGCCCCAGCATTTT. Translation: CASSPVTGIINQPQHF. The chain links TRBV7-2 to TRBJ1-5, with 7 nucleotides matching TRBD1. V trimming: 5 bases; J trimming: 3 bases; junction bases outside the gene matches: 10. The CDR3 has 16 residues. Germline V gives CDR1 SGHTA, CDR2 FQGNSA.

The chain links TRBV4-3 to TRBJ1-4, with no clear D. CDR1 and CDR2 from the germline V gene are LGHNA and YSLEER. The CDR3 loop spans 20 amino acids. V was pared by 1 base and J by 8 bases, with 29 bases between. Written as DNA, the CDR3 is TGCGCCAGCAGCCAAGCCAGGTCCACAGCCCGATGGGGAAAGGTAGAAAAACTGTTTTTT. Protein product: CASSQARSTARWGKVEKLFF.

Many counts were recorded for this clonotype. This chain connects TRBV2 to TRBJ1-6, with a possible D match to TRBD1 (5 bases). Per the germline V gene, CDR1 is SNHLY and CDR2 is FYNNEI. Trimming left V 7 bases short and J 8 bases short, with 15 bases between. The length of the CDR3 is 14 residues. The CDR3 DNA is TGTGCCAGCATCGGGCAGGGAAGACATTCACCCCTCCACTTT. Translating gives CASIGQGRHSPLHF.

This clonotype was detected ten times or more. V gene TRBV20-1 combines with J gene TRBJ1-5; the match to TRBD1 covers 8 bases. The CDR3 loop spans 14 amino acids. From germline, CDR1 is DFQATT and CDR2 SNEGSKA (reference sequence). With 5 bases clipped from V and 4 bases from J, the junction kept 7 bases outside the gene matches. The chain's CDR3 is CSAVTGAVNQPQHF. The CDR3 DNA reads as TGCAGTGCTGTGACAGGGGCCGTAAATCAGCCCCAGCATTTT.

This clonotype has at least ten counts. This chain uses TRBV20-1 with TRBJ2-3; D ambiguous. The CDR3 has 14 amino acids. The V end was cut by 0 bases, the J end by 4 bases, with 11 bases between. Germline CDR1 reads DFQATT; CDR2 reads SNEGSKA (reference sequence). This CDR3 reads CSARDPIVADTQYF. CDR3 DNA: TGCAGTGCTAGAGACCCGATAGTAGCAGATACGCAGTATTTT.

The V gene is TRBV7-9, the J gene TRBJ2-1; TRBD1 aligns across 10 bases. The germline gives CDR1 SEHNR, CDR2 FQNEAQ (reference sequence). V gave up 5 bases and J gave up 6 bases; unmatched junction bases: 7. The CDR3 has 15 amino acids. The CDR3 bases are TGTGCCAGCAGCGACCGGGACAGGGGTTTCAATGAGCAGTTCTTC. Translation: CASSDRDRGFNEQFF.

The gene calls are TRBV24-1 and TRBJ2-5; TRBD2 matches at 7 bases. The CDR3 is made up of 14 amino acids. The germline CDR1 and CDR2 sequences are KGHDR and SFDVKD. V was pared by 2 bases and J by 4 bases, with 3 bases of the junction left unmatched. Here the CDR3 DNA reads TGTGCCACCAGTGATTCCAGGGAGGGAGAGACCCAGTACTTC. It encodes CATSDSREGETQYF.

This clonotype appeared a single time. The chain combines TRBV20-1 with TRBJ1-2, with a possible D match to TRBD1 (5 bases). V was pared by 3 bases and J by 4 bases, with 9 bases between. The CDR3 runs to 12 residues. Germline V CDR1 and CDR2: DFQATT, SNEGSKA (reference sequence). CDR3 protein: CSASGGFYGYTF. The CDR3 region has the DNA TGCAGTGCTAGTGGGGGGTTCTATGGCTACACCTTC.

The J gene is TRBJ1-1, the V gene TRBV20-1; 9 bases are a match to TRBD1. CDR1 is DFQATT, CDR2 SNEGSKA, per germline (reference sequence). This CDR3 contains 11 residues. V was pared by 7 bases and J by 11 bases, with 8 bases of the junction left unmatched. The CDR3 DNA reads as TGCAGTGTCGGGGACAGGGAGACGGCTTTCTTT. Translated: CSVGDRETAFF.

The V and J genes are TRBV5-1 and TRBJ1-6; perhaps TRBD1 as D (6 bases). Germline CDR1 is SGHRS and CDR2 is YFSETQ. V shed 4 bases and J shed 8 bases, with 25 bases lying between them. The CDR3 is 18 residues long. CDR3 protein: CASSVCMGFGTIDSPLHF. In DNA, the CDR3 is TGCGCCAGCAGCGTTTGTATGGGTTTTGGGACAATCGATTCACCCCTCCACTTT. Full variable domain (rest looked up from reference TRBV5-1 and TRBJ1-6): KAGVTQTPRYLIKTRGQQVTLSCSPISGHRSVSWYQQTPGQGLQFLFEYFSETQRNKGNFPGRFSGRQFSNSRSEMNVSTLELGDSALYLCASSVCMGFGTIDSPLHFGNGTRLTVT.

Of note for this clonotype: A much larger clone lies a single base off, so this may be a read error. The rearrangement uses TRBV6-1 and TRBJ1-5; a weak D match, TRBD1 (5 bases). Per germline, CDR1 MNHNS and CDR2 SASEGT. This CDR3 contains 13 residues. The CDR3 sequence: CASSEVGRQPRHF. The DNA of the CDR3 is TGTGCCAGCAGTGAAGTGGGGCGTCAGCCCCGGCATTTT.

The V call is TRBV2, the J call TRBJ2-2, with 12 bases aligning to TRBD1. The junction had 3 bases not matched to a gene; V was cut back by 6 bases and J by 4 bases. From germline, CDR1 is SNHLY and CDR2 FYNNEI. CDR3 size: 15 residues. The DNA for the CDR3 is TGTGCCAGCAGCCGGGACAGGGGGCTCACCGGGGAGCTGTTTTTT. Its protein product is CASSRDRGLTGELFF.

This chain links TRBV12-3 or TRBV12-4 with TRBJ1-3; D possibly corresponds to TRBD1 (6 bases). Trimming removed 5 bases from V and 4 bases from J, with 12 bases in between. The CDR3 loop spans 14 amino acids. The CDR3 coding sequence is TGTGCCAGCAGTGTCCGGACAGCGGGAAACACCATATATTTT. This sequence encodes CASSVRTAGNTIYF.

This clonotype has at least ten counts. This chain links TRBV4-2 with TRBJ1-1; D ambiguous. V was pared by 0 bases and J by 5 bases, with 10 bases between. The CDR3 totals 14 residues. Germline loops: CDR1 LGHNA, CDR2 YNFKEQ. CDR3 in DNA: TGTGCCAGCAGCCAAGATCCTGAGGAGACTGAAGCTTTCTTT. Its protein is CASSQDPEETEAFF.

This clonotype was seen repeatedly, ten times or more. V usage is TRBV20-1 and J usage is TRBJ1-1; TRBD1 matches 7 bases. Germline loops: CDR1 DFQATT, CDR2 SNEGSKA (reference sequence). After removal of 1 base from V and 3 bases from J, the junction contained 8 bases not matched to a gene. This CDR3 has 15 amino acids. CDR3 residues: CSARGIRGFDTEAFF. The CDR3 region has the DNA TGCAGTGCTAGAGGGATCAGGGGGTTCGACACTGAAGCTTTCTTT.

This sequence joins TRBV10-2 and TRBJ1-5; D unresolved. The V gene's germline CDR1 is WSHSY and CDR2 SAAADI. There are 15 residues in the CDR3. V was pared by 2 bases and J by 3 bases, with 11 bases between. This CDR3 reads CASSENGKNNQPQHF. CDR3 bases: TGCGCCAGCAGTGAGAACGGTAAGAACAATCAGCCCCAGCATTTT.

This clonotype has at least ten counts. The V and J genes are TRBV5-8 and TRBJ1-4; TRBD1 matches 7 bases. This CDR3 spans 17 amino acids. Trimming cost V 4 bases and J 4 bases; bases outside gene matches: 13. Germline CDR1 SGHTS, CDR2 YDEGEE. CDR3 DNA: TGTGCCAGCAGCCGAATACTAGGGACAGCCCATAATGAAAAACTGTTTTTT. Its translation is CASSRILGTAHNEKLFF.

The V gene is TRBV29-1, the J gene TRBJ2-7, with D uncertain. Germline loops: CDR1 SQVTM, CDR2 ANQGSEA. V was cut by 5 bases and J by 7 bases, with 18 bases left in between. The CDR3 has 13 amino acids. In DNA form, the CDR3 reads TGCAGCGTTAAAGGCAGTGTACACCATGAGCAGTACTTC. This sequence encodes CSVKGSVHHEQYF.

The rearrangement uses TRBV14 and TRBJ1-6; D is unclear. Trimming left V 4 bases short and J 6 bases short, with 7 bases between. CDR1 and CDR2 from the germline V gene are SGHDN and FVKESK. The CDR3 runs 13 residues. The CDR3 reads CASSPFPNSPLHF. The DNA for the CDR3 is TGTGCCAGCAGCCCTTTTCCTAATTCACCCCTCCACTTT.

The chain employs TRBV6-2 or TRBV6-3 and TRBJ2-7, with D possibly being TRBD1 (6 bases). Germline CDR1 and CDR2: MNHEY and SVGEGT. Trimming cost V 2 bases and J 7 bases, with 15 bases left between them. The CDR3 contains 14 residues. CDR3 in amino acids: CASSYAQGTGEQYF. CDR3 in DNA: TGTGCCAGCAGTTACGCCCAGGGGACGGGGGAGCAGTACTTC.